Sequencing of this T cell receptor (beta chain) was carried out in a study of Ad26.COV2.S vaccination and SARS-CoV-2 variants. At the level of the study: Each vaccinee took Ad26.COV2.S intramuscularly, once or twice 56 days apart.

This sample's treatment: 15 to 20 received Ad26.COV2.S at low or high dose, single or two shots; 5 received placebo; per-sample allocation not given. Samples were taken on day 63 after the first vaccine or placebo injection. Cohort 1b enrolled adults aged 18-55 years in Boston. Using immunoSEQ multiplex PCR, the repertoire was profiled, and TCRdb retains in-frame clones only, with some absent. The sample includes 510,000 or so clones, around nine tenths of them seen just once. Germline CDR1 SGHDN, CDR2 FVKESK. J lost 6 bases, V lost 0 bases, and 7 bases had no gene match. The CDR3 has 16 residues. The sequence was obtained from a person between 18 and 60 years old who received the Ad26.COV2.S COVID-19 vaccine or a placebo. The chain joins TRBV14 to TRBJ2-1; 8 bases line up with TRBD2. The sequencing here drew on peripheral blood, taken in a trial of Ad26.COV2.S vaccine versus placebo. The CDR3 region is CASSQDAGLASNEQFF. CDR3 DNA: TGTGCCAGCAGCCAAGATGCTGGACTAGCAAGCAATGAGCAGTTCTTC.